The sequence of this TCR beta chain was determined in a study of blood T cell repertoires in COVID-19. Study-wide background: Donors in the United States, Italy and Spain gave samples during acute or convalescent COVID-19. T cells, B-cell-depleted T cells, or PBMCs provided the cDNA or gDNA that served as material.

Per the germline V gene, CDR1 is WNHNN and CDR2 is SYGVQD (reference sequence). This CDR3 comprises 12 residues. V was clipped by 9 bases and J by 3 bases, with 11 bases between them. Authors' methods: Nucleated cell counts were estimated from reference gene primer amplification. Profiling relied on immunoSEQ multiplex PCR, and the TCRdb table lists in-frame clones only, not all of them. V and J calls and clone size are given by that table; D and trimming were obtained from the DNA. Of roughly 350,000 clones in the sample, about 85% are singletons; the top ten hold roughly 3.7%. V usage is TRBV10-1 and J usage is TRBJ2-5; TRBD1 is a possible D gene (7 bases). The receptor was derived from a woman between 18 and 29 years old with acute or convalescent COVID-19. Sequencing used peripheral blood. The CDR3 DNA reads as TGCGCCAGTTCCAGGGGGGAAGAGACCCAGTACTTC. Residues: CASSRGEETQYF.